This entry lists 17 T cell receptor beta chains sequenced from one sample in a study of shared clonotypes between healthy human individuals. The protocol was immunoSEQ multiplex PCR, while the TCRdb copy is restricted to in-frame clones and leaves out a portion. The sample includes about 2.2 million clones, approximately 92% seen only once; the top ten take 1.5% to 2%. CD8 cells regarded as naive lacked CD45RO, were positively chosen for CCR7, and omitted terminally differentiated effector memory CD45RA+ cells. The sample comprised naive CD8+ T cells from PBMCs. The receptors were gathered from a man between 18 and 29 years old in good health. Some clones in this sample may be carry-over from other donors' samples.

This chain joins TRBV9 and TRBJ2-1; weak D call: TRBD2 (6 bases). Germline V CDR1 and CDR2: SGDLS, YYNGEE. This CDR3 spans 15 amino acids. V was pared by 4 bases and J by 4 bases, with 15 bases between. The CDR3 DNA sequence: TGTGCCAGCAGCCCAGCGGGCAGCCTATACAATGAGCAGTTCTTC. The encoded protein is CASSPAGSLYNEQFF.

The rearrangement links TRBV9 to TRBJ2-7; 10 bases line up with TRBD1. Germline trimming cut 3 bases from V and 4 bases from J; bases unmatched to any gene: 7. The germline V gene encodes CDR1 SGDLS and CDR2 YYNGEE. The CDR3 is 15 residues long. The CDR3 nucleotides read TGTGCCAGCAGCGCCGGGACAGGGGAAGGTTACGAGCAGTACTTC. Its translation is CASSAGTGEGYEQYF.

CDR3 bases: TGTGCCAGCAGTGTAGGCACCGGGGAGCTGTTTTTT. Encoded protein: CASSVGTGELFF. The rearrangement uses TRBV6-4 and TRBJ2-2; D ambiguous. The V end was cut by 4 bases, the J end by 4 bases, with 4 bases between. CDR1 and CDR2 (germline): MRHNA, SNTAGT. The CDR3 spans 12 residues.

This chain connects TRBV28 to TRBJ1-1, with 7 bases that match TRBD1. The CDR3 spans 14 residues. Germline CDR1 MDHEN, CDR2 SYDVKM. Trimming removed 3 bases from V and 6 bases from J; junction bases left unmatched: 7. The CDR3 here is CASSFGVQGSEAFF. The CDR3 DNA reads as TGTGCCAGCAGTTTTGGCGTACAGGGGTCTGAAGCTTTCTTT.

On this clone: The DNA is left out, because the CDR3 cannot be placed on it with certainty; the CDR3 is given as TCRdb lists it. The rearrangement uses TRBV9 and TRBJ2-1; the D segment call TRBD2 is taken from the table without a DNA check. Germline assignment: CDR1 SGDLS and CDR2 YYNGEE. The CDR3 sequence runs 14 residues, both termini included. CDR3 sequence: CASSVFASGSRTFF.

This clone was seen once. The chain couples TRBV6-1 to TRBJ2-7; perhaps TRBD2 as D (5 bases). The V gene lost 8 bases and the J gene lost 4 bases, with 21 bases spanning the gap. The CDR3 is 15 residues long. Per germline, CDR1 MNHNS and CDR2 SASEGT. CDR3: CASRKELLGRYEQYF. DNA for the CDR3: TGTGCCAGCCGCAAAGAGCTACTAGGACGTTACGAGCAGTACTTC.

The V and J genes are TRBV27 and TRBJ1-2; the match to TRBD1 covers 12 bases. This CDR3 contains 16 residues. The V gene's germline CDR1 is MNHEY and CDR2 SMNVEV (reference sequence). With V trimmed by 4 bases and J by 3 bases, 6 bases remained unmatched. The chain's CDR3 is CASSSGQGANHYGYTF. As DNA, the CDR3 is TGTGCCAGCAGTTCGGGACAGGGGGCGAATCACTATGGCTACACCTTC.

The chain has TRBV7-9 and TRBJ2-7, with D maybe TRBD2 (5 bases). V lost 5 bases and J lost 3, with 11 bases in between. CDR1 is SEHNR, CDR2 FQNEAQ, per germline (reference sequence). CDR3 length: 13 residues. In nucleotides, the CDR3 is TGTGCCAGCAGCGGGAGTGTTGTCTACGAGCAGTACTTC. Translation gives CASSGSVVYEQYF. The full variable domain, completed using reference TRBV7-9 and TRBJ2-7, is DTGVSQNPRHKITKRGQNVTFRCDPISEHNRLYWYRQTLGQGPEFLTYFQNEAQLEKSRLLSDRFSAERPKGSFSTLEIQRTEQGDSAMYLCASSGSVVYEQYFGPGTRLTVT.

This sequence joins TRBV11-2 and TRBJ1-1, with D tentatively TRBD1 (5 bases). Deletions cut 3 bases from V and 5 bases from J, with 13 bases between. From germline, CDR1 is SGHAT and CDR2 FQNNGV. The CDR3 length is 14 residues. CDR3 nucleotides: TGTGCCAGCAGCTTCGGGGGTCGAGGGACTGAAGCTTTCTTT. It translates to CASSFGGRGTEAFF.

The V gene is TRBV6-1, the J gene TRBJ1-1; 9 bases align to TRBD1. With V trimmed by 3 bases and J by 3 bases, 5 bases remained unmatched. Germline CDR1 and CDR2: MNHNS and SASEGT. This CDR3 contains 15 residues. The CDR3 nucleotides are TGTGCCAGCAGTGAGGATGGACAGGGGTACACTGAAGCTTTCTTT. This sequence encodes CASSEDGQGYTEAFF.

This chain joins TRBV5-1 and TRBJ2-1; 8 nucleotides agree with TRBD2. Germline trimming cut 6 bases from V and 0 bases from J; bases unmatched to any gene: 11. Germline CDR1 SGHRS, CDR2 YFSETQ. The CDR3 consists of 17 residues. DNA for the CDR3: TGCGCCAGCACCCATAGCGGGATTACATACTCCTACAATGAGCAGTTCTTC. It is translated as CASTHSGITYSYNEQFF.

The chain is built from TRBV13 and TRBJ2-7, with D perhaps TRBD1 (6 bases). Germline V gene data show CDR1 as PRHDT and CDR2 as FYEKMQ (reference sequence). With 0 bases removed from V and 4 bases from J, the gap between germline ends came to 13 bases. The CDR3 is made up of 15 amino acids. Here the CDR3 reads CASSLGQGRGYEQYF. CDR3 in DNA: TGTGCCAGCAGCTTAGGCCAGGGCAGGGGTTACGAGCAGTACTTC.

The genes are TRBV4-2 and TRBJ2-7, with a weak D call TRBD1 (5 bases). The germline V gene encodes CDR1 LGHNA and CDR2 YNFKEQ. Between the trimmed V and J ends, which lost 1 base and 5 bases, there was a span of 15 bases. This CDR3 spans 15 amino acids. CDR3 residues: CASSQVPGLLDEQYF. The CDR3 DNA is TGTGCCAGCAGCCAAGTCCCAGGGTTGTTAGACGAGCAGTACTTC.

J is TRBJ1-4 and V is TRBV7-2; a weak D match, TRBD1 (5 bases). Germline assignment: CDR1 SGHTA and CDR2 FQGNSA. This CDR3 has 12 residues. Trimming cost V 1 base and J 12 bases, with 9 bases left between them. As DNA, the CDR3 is TGTGCCAGCAGCTTAGTAAGGGGTCAACTGTTTTTT. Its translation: CASSLVRGQLFF.

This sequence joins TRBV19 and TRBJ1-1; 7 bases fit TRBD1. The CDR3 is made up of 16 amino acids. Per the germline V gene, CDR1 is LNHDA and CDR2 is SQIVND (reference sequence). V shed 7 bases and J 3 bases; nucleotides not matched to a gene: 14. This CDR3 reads CASKNLREGAYTEAFF. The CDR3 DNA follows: TGTGCCAGTAAGAACCTCAGGGAGGGGGCGTACACTGAAGCTTTCTTT.

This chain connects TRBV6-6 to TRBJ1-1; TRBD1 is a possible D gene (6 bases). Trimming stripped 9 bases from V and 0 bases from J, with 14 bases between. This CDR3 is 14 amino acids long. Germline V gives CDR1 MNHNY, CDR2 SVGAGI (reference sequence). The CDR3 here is CASMGQGMNTEAFF. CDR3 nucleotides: TGTGCCAGTATGGGGCAGGGGATGAACACTGAAGCTTTCTTT.

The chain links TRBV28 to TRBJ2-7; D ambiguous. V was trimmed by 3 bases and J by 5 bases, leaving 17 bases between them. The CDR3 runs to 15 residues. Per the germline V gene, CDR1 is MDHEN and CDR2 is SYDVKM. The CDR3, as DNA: TGTGCCAGCAGTTTCTCTTGGGATGGTGGAGACGAGCAGTACTTC. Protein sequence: CASSFSWDGGDEQYF.